This note documents a single T cell receptor (beta chain) sequence. Repertoires were generated with immunoSEQ multiplex PCR, while TCRdb's copy carries only in-frame clones and drops some. The sample records tens of thousands of clones, around 90% being singletons. These data belong to a study of OX40 agonist ivuxolimab in advanced cancers. The CDR3 length is 15 residues. Germline CDR1 KGHSH, CDR2 LQKENI. V dropped 6 bases and J dropped 2; count of bases not matched to a gene: 8. The chain combines TRBV18 with TRBJ2-7; 9 bases align to TRBD1. The origin of this receptor is an adult with an advanced solid tumor such as melanoma, head and neck, liver or kidney cancer. The sequenced sample was CD4+ or CD8+ T cells sorted from blood, obtained in a trial of the OX40 agonist ivuxolimab. CDR3 in amino acids: CASSLGTGRAYEQYF. CDR3 DNA: TGTGCCAGCTCTCTAGGGACAGGGCGCGCCTACGAGCAGTACTTC.